These 4 T cell receptor beta chains were sequenced from one sample in a study of blood T cell repertoires in COVID-19. Sequenced by immunoSEQ multiplex PCR; TCRdb stores in-frame clones only, minus some. The repertoire holds tens of thousands of clones, roughly 77% seen once, with around a tenth in the top ten. The sequenced sample consisted of peripheral blood. The receptors originated from a human donor in a cohort sampled during active COVID-19.

This rearrangement joins TRBV14 to TRBJ2-7, with D uncertain. The germline V gene encodes CDR1 SGHDN and CDR2 FVKESK. This CDR3 spans 14 amino acids. Deletions cut 1 base from V and 3 bases from J, with 10 bases between. CDR3 sequence (DNA): TGTGCCAGCAGCCAAGTGCAACAGTTCTACGAGCAGTACTTC. Amino acid sequence: CASSQVQQFYEQYF.

The genes are TRBV6-2 or TRBV6-3 and TRBJ2-5, with 9 bases lining up with TRBD1. V lost 4 bases to trimming and J lost 1 base; unmatched junction nucleotides: 4. The CDR3 is 15 residues long. The germline CDR1 and CDR2 sequences are MNHEY and SVGEGT. CDR3 DNA sequence: TGTGCCAGCAGTTTCCGGACAGGGGCCCAAGAGACCCAGTACTTC. Translated, it gives CASSFRTGAQETQYF.

V and J are TRBV19 and TRBJ1-1; D gene uncertain. Trimming removed 6 bases from V and 3 bases from J, with 20 bases in between. Per germline, CDR1 LNHDA and CDR2 SQIVND (reference sequence). The CDR3 runs to 16 residues. CDR3 nucleotides: TGTGCCAGTAGAAGTGCGGGAGGAAGGAAGGACACTGAAGCTTTCTTT. It translates to CASRSAGGRKDTEAFF.

This clone appeared once. The genes are TRBV9 and TRBJ2-3; 8 bases map to TRBD1. The CDR3 has 15 residues. Germline loops: CDR1 SGDLS, CDR2 YYNGEE. The V gene end was trimmed by 3 bases and the J gene end by 2 bases; junction bases not matched to a gene: 5. The CDR3 DNA sequence: TGTGCCAGCAGCGACAGGGGGGAGGACACAGATACGCAGTATTTT. This codes for CASSDRGEDTDTQYF.